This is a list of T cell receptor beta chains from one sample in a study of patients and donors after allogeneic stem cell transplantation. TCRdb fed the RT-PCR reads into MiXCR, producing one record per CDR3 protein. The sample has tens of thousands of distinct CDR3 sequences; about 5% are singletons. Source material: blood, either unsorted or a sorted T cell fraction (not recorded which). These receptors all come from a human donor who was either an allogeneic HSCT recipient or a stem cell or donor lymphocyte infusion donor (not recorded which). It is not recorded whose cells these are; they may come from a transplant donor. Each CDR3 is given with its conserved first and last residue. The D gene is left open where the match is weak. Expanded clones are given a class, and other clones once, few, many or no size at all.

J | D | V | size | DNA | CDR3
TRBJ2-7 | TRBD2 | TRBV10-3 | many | TGTGCCATCAGTGAGCCCCTTGGGGCTAGCGGGGGCCATAGCTCCTACGAGCAGTACTTC | CAISEPLGASGGHSSYEQYF
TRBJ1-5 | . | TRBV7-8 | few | TGTGCCAGCAGCTTAGTTGGAGGATCGGGGAATCAGCCCCAGCATTTT | CASSLVGGSGNQPQHF
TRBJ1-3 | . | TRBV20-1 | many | TGCAGTGCTAGAGCCGGGACGGATGGAAACACCATATATTTT | CSARAGTDGNTIYF
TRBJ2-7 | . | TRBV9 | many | TGTGCCAGCAGCCCTCCTCCCCGGGACGGAACATACGAGCAGTACTTC | CASSPPPRDGTYEQYF
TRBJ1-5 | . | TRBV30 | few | TGTGCCTGGAGTGTACGGCCGTCCAGGCGGCCAAATCAGCCCCAGCATTTT | CAWSVRPSRRPNQPQHF
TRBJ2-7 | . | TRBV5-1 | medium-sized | TGCGCCAGCAGCTTGGAGGCGGGGAGCTCCTACGAGCAGTACTTC | CASSLEAGSSYEQYF
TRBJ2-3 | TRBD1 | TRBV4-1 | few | TGCGCCAGCAGCCGTGACAGGGTTAGCACAGATACGCAGTATTTT | CASSRDRVSTDTQYF
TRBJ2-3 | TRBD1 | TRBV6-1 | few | TGTGCCAGCAGGCCCGGACAGGGTTGGGCAGATACGCAGTATTTT | CASRPGQGWADTQYF
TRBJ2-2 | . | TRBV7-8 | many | TGTGCCAGCAGCTTACTGAGGACGAACACCGGGGAGCTGTTTTTT | CASSLLRTNTGELFF
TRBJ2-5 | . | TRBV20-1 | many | TGCAGTGCTCTACAGAACCAAGAGACCCAGTACTTC | CSALQNQETQYF
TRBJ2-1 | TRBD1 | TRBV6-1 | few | TGTGCCAGTACCATCCTATCGGGACAGGGGGTAGGTAATGAGCAGTTCTTC | CASTILSGQGVGNEQFF
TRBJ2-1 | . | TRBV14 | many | TGTGCCAGCAGCCAAGATAGGACCTTGGGGTTCTTC | CASSQDRTLGFF
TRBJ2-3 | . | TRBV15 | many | TGTGCCACCAGCAGTCAACGACGCAGCACAGATACGCAGTATTTT | CATSSQRRSTDTQYF
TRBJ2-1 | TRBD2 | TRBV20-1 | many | TGCAGTGCTAGAGATCCCCTAGCGGGAGGGCTGGCAGGCAATGAGCAGTTCTTC | CSARDPLAGGLAGNEQFF
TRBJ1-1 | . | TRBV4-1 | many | TGCGCCAGCAGCCAGAGGACACTGGGCGCTATGAACACTGAAGCTTTCTTT | CASSQRTLGAMNTEAFF
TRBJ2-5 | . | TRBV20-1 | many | TGCAGTGCTAGAGATCGCCGGGGAGGAGAGACCCAGTACTTC | CSARDRRGGETQYF
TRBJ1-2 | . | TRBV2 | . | TGTGCCAGCAGTGATTTTTCGGGTGGGGGTGGCTACACCTTC | CASSDFSGGGGYTF
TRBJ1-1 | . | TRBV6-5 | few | TGTGCCAGCAGTTACGATTCTCGACGCTCCTACACTGAAGCTTTCTTT | CASSYDSRRSYTEAFF
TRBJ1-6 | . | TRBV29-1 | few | TGCAGCGTCCGAGCCGACAGTCCCAATTCACCCCTCCACTTT | CSVRADSPNSPLHF
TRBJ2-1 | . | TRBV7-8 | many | TGTGCCAGCAGCTTAGGAACTATTCTGAATTACAATGAGCAGTTCTTC | CASSLGTILNYNEQFF
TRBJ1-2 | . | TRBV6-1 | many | TGTGCCAGCAGTGAATTAGGGGGGTATGGCGGCTACACCTTC | CASSELGGYGGYTF
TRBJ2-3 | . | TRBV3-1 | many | TGTGCCAGCAGTGCCCTACCCGGAGATACGCAGTATTTT | CASSALPGDTQYF
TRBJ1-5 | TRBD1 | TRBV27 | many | TGTGCCAGCAGTTCCCGACAGGGCCTTAGCAATCAGCCCCAGCATTTT | CASSSRQGLSNQPQHF
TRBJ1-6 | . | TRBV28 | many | TGTGCCAGCAGTTTAGGGACGGCTAATTCACCCCTCCACTTT | CASSLGTANSPLHF
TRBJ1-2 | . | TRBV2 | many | TGTGCCAGCAGTGTCACGCGCGACTATGGCTACACCTTC | CASSVTRDYGYTF
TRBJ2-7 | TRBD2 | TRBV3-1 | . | TGTGCCAGCAGCCAAGGGTCGCTAGCGGGGGGACGCGAGCAGTACTTC | CASSQGSLAGGREQYF
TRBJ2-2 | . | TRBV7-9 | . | TGTGCCACTTACAGGGACACCGGGGAGCTGTTTTTT | CATYRDTGELFF
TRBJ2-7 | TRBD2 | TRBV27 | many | TGTGCCAGCAGAGGACTAGCGGGAGGTTTCGAGCAGTACTTC | CASRGLAGGFEQYF
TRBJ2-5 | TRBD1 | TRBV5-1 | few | TGCGCCAGCAGCTTGGCCTCGACAGGGGTGGAGACCCAGTACTTC | CASSLASTGVETQYF
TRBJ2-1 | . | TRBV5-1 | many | TGCGCCAGCAGTTCGGAGGATAGTGGCTACAATGAGCAGTTCTTC | CASSSEDSGYNEQFF
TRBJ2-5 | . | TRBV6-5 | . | TGTGCCAGCAGTTACCGTTTCTGTTTTCAGGCGTCCATCCAAGAGACCCAGTACTTC | CASSYRFCFQASIQETQYF
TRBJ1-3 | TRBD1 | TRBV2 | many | TGTGCCAGCAGTGGGACAGGGGGCACGGGAAACACCATATATTTT | CASSGTGGTGNTIYF
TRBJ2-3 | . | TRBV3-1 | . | TGTGCCAGCAGCCGGGACACACTACACACAGATACGCAGTATTTT | CASSRDTLHTDTQYF
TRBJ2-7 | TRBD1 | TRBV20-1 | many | TGCAGTGCCACACAGGGGGCGCAGTCATACGAGCAGTACTTC | CSATQGAQSYEQYF
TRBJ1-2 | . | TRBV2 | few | TGTGCCAGCTCCTCGCCAGGGAATGAGGGCTACACCTTC | CASSSPGNEGYTF
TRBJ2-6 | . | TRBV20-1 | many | TGCAGTGCCAATGCGAACTCTGGGGCCAACGTCCTGACTTTC | CSANANSGANVLTF
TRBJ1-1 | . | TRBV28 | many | TGTGCCAGCAGGTCTGGGGTACGCACTGAAGCTTTCTTT | CASRSGVRTEAFF
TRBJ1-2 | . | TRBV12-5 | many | TGTGCTAGCGCCCGGCAAACAGGGAACTATGGCTACACCTTC | CASARQTGNYGYTF
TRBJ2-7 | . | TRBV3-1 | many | TGTGCCAGCAGCCCTTCCGGGGCCGAGCAGTACTTC | CASSPSGAEQYF
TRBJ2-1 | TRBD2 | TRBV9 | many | TGTGCCAGCAGCGTAGTCGCGGGAGTCTCCTACAATGAGCAGTTCTTC | CASSVVAGVSYNEQFF
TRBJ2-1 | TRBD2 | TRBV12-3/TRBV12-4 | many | TGTGCCAGCAGTTCCCGAGCGCGACTAGCGGGGGTCGGGTCCTACAATGAGCAGTTCTTC | CASSSRARLAGVGSYNEQFF
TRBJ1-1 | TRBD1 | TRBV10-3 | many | TGTGCCATGGACCCAACAGGGGGCGGCGGCACTGAAGCTTTCTTT | CAMDPTGGGGTEAFF
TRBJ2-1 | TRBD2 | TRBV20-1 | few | TGCAGTGCCCTACTAGCGGGGGTCTACAATGAGCAGTTCTTC | CSALLAGVYNEQFF
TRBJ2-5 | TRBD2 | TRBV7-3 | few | TGTGCCAGCAGCTTAAATGGGGGAGGGCGGCAAGAGACCCAGTACTTC | CASSLNGGGRQETQYF
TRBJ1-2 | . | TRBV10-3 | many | TGTGCCATCAAGGGTGAATCCCCGGGTGGCTACACCTTC | CAIKGESPGGYTF
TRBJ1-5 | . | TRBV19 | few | TGTGCCAGTAGTATGAGGTATCGAAGGTTAGATAGCAATCAGCCCCAGCATTTT | CASSMRYRRLDSNQPQHF
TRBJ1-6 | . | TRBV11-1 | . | TGTGCCAGCAGCCGCCTTGGCAATTCACCCCTCCACTTT | CASSRLGNSPLHF
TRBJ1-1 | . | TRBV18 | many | TGTGCCAGCTCACCAAGCTCAGGGAGAAACACTGAAGCTTTCTTT | CASSPSSGRNTEAFF